The source of this T cell receptor (beta chain) is a study of CD8+ T cells in alopecia areata. Study-wide background: People stayed on tofacitinib for 6 to 18 months, then stopped the drug for 6 months.

The CDR3 sequence is 16 residues long. Trimming cost V 5 bases and J 6 bases; bases outside gene matches: 14. Per the germline V gene, CDR1 is SGHTA and CDR2 is FQGNSA. A note on this clone: Its antigen is undetermined.

Extraction and reverse transcription of RNA yielded cDNA as the sequencing template. Sequenced by immunoSEQ multiplex PCR; TCRdb stores in-frame clones only, minus some. The table records about 220,000 clones, more than 45% of them present only once. Treatment specified: oral pan-JAK inhibitor, 5-10 mg twice daily. Lesional scalp punch biopsies and peripheral blood were collected from alopecia areata patients. PBMCs served as the source from which CD4+ and CD8+ T cells were sorted. Regarding the study as a whole: Tofacitinib did not eliminate many expanded lesional clones from scalp or blood.

The V and J genes are TRBV7-2 and TRBJ2-7; 9 bases map to TRBD2. The TCR originated in a human donor with alopecia areata. The sequencing used CD4+ T cells sorted from blood, collected at week 4, from a patient treated with tofacitinib. As DNA, the CDR3 is TGTGCCAGCAGCCTCGCCGGGACTAGCTTGAATGGCGAGCAGTACTTC. It translates to CASSLAGTSLNGEQYF. The full variable domain, rest sourced from reference TRBV7-2 and TRBJ2-7, is GAGVSQSPSNKVTEKGKDVELRCDPISGHTALYWYRQSLGQGLEFLIYFQGNSAPDKSGLPSDRFSAERTGGSVSTLTIQRTQQEDSAVYLCASSLAGTSLNGEQYFGPGTRLTVT.